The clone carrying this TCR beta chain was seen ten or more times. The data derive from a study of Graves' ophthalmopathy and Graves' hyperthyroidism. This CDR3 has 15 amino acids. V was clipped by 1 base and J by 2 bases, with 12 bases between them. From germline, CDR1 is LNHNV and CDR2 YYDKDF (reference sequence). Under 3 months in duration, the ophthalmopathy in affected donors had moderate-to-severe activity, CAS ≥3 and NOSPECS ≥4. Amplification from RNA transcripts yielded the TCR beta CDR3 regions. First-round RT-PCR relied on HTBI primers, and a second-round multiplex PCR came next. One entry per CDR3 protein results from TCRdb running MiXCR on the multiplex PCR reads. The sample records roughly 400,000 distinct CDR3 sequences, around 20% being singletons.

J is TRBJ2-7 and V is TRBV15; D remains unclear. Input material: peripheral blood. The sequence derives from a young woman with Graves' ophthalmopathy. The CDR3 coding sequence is TGTGCCACCAGCAGAGTGGCCGACCGGGCCTACGAGCAGTACTTC. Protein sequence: CATSRVADRAYEQYF.